This paragraph covers one TCR beta chain sequence. Its target antigen remains unknown. No much larger clone is present one base from it, and per-base qualities are unavailable. The data were taken from a study of cytomegalovirus exposure and HLA in healthy donors (dated by TCRdb to about 2017). Looking at the study overall: According to an earlier analysis of around 600 of the donors, about 170 million T cells yielded approximately 120 million unique TCR beta sequences and 276 Gb of sequence data. An early release covering about 600 HLA-typed donors comprised about 310 gigabases of sequencing data and about 90 million unique TCR sequences. Of the roughly 400 genotyped donors, 80% to 90% were placed in the genetic ancestry cluster associated with self-reported Caucasian donors. The study aimed to test whether signatures of past pathogen exposure could be identified by cataloging public T cell receptors. The study profiled the T cell repertoires of approximately 700 subjects by immunosequencing and related them to cytomegalovirus serostatus. Besides the first cohort of 666 subjects, a separate validation cohort made up of some 110 different subjects was used. To predict cytomegalovirus infection status, the study brought together high-throughput TCR immunosequencing, statistical association of individual TCRs with disease status, and machine learning. A later analysis re-analyzed previously published TCR beta repertoires from 666 donors and added high-resolution HLA genotyping to study TCR occurrence patterns. Rather than using new phenotypic data, the later analysis identified candidate immune exposures from TCR beta sequences and from how often those sequences occurred across donors. An earlier analysis of nearly 600 of the donors applied high-throughput TCR beta sequencing to assess whether each TCR beta V gene segment acted as functional or pseudogenic. Alongside the repertoire data, information on donor age, sex, ethnicity and CMV serostatus was compiled. Genome-wide SNP genotypes for about three fifths of the roughly 700 donors were used in a later genetic analysis, which treated that subset as a discovery cohort. All discovery cohort repertoires had been generated using a single sequencing platform. Class I and class II HLA loci were covered by the typing at four-digit resolution. The number of donors typed differed by locus, with about 629-640 for A, B, C, DRB1 and DQB1, about 500 for DQA1, over 600 for DPA1, and some 470 for DPB1. Because of strong linkage in the cohort, four or five DR-DQ haplotypes were treated as single units for association and clustering. Among several hundred genotyped donors of the cohort, an average of roughly 230,000 unique TCR beta nucleotide sequences was sequenced per donor, of which about 18% were non-productive. Broad study findings and their caveats: The only immune exposure information available for the cohort was CMV serostatus. The sequencing pipeline was judged likely to have produced a cluster of highly shared sequence variants as a technical artifact. A further reported finding was that TCR beta sequences accurately predicted the HLA-A and HLA-B alleles for most subjects in the first cohort. According to a later analysis, most CMV-associated TCR beta chains appeared to be HLA-restricted, and the HLA associations seemed to be driven largely by CMV exposure. The 87-base-pair reads could not distinguish some IMGT-functional V segments, including TRBV6-2 and TRBV6-3, so those segments were excluded. Only TCR beta chains were sequenced in this cohort, and the absence of alpha or paired-chain data limited detectable features. A later analysis associated 17,000 or so TCR beta sequences with specific HLA alleles at a false discovery rate of 0.05. Compared with the 666-donor mean, donors in an Asian-associated ancestry cluster had fewer N-insertions in productive TCRs, according to a later genetic analysis. Broadly in line with IMGT annotations, most TCR beta V segments showed up in productive rearrangements about 90% or about 30% of the time in an earlier analysis of 450 to 750 of the donors. A few of the identified cytomegalovirus-associated TCR beta chains were confirmed in vitro to be specific for cytomegalovirus antigens. The authors suggested that the approach could potentially be generalized to other disease states and immunological phenotypes. The classifier was reported to diagnose cytomegalovirus status with high specificity and sensitivity in both the original cohort and the validation cohort. Most TCR sequences were seen in very few donors, while some public TCRs were found in many individuals. V-gene and J-gene trimming of TCR beta chains was associated with a missense DCLRE1C variant in a later genetic analysis, and the association was replicated in an independent cohort. Because counts were too low, about 15 rarely observed V segments, including chromosome 9 orphons, were left out of the earlier analysis of some 600 of the donors. Several of the top co-occurrence clusters appeared to be linked to parvovirus B19, influenza, CMV and Epstein-Barr virus, according to a later analysis. When HLA alleles, especially DR and DQ, strongly co-occurred, TCR associations were difficult to assign to individual alleles. The presence/absence analyses assumed that sequencing depth was roughly uniform across donors, and that assumption may not be true. Linkage disequilibrium might explain the correlated functional status among segregating V segments, but an unknown experimental factor could not be ruled out. In a later analysis, HLA-associated TCR beta chains were found to be more clonally expanded and to have lower generation probabilities than equally common non-associated chains. In a later analysis, TCR association rates were found to vary across HLA loci, with the most associated TCRs seen for DRB1 alleles and the fewest for HLA-C alleles. Because HLA typing was missing for some donors at each locus, association tests included only the typed subset. In the study, approximately 160 TCR beta chains were listed as associated with cytomegalovirus.

Library preparation used the immunoSEQ multiplex PCR assay. For the multiplex PCR, a mixture combining 60 forward primers for TCR Vbeta segments and 13 reverse primers for TCR Jbeta segments was used. A multiplex PCR assay on genomic DNA amplified the CDR3 region of rearranged TCR beta genes. The Illumina HiSeq System was used to sequence the amplified TCR beta libraries as 87-base-pair reads. The source study handled its data this way. A later analysis tallied around 82 million unique TCR beta chains across the 660 or so repertoires, and around 12 million of those chains were shared by two or more donors. Raw reads were error-corrected and collapsed into unique sequences with a nearest-neighbor algorithm that merged closely related sequences to remove PCR and sequencing errors. Alignment of CDR3 sequences to IMGT reference sequences was used to assign V, D and J gene segments. For a sequence to be retained, a match of at least six nucleotides was required to both a V gene segment and a J gene segment. Rearrangements were called productive when the CDR3 lacked stop codons and stayed in frame with V and J; all others were non-productive. CDR3 was defined according to IMGT convention as the region running from the second conserved V-encoded cysteine to the conserved J-encoded phenylalanine. The earlier analysis of 587 of the donors excluded sequences that lacked an unambiguous match to a single V gene segment. In an earlier analysis of some 590 of the donors, a V segment was called functional when productive rearrangements were above 56.7%, and segregating when the standard deviation between donors exceeded 5%. To diagnose cytomegalovirus status from the catalog of TCR beta chain sequences, a statistical classification framework was built. V and J gene assignment, in a later analysis, came from comparing TCR nucleotide sequences with IMGT/GENE-DB human TR gene sequences. In a later analysis, CDR3 sequences and most-parsimonious VDJ recombination scenarios were assigned using the TCRdist pipeline. A later analysis defined each TCR beta chain by its CDR3 amino acid sequence plus V-gene family, and excluded reads lacking a unique V-gene family. As a way to deal with suspected cross-contamination and a sequencing artifact, a later analysis dropped roughly 600 nucleotide sequences that were highly shared and had low generation probability. A later analysis calculated a clonal expansion index for each public chain from normalized within-repertoire ranks of inferred template counts. In a later analysis, generation probabilities were computed using a VDJ recombination model fitted to out-of-frame rearrangements, and the results were checked against IGoR. In a later analysis, hypergeometric tests were used to score TCR-TCR, TCR-HLA and TCR-CMV co-occurrence, with a repertoire-size bias correction applied to TCR pairs. In a later analysis, false discovery rates were estimated by permuting HLA or CMV assignments 20 times. In a later analysis, co-occurring TCRs were grouped with DBSCAN, and TCRdist sequence similarity was added when clustering was performed within HLA-allele-positive subsets. For co-occurrence clustering, repertoires with fewer than 30,000 or more than 120,000 public chains were excluded, along with several repertoires with anomalous nucleotide sharing. Here the immuneACCESS table is served through TCRdb, limited to in-frame sequences with V and J called. Missing clones are a known gap in these copies; in checked studies unresolved V genes cover under half, and the rest lacks a known reason. V and J calls plus clone size are reproduced from that table; the DNA served to infer D and trimming. Recorded for this sample are under 150,000 clones; around two thirds of them occurred a single time. Of the sample, approximately 2.9% is held by the ten largest clones.

The germline V and J ends show losses of 2 bases and 0 bases respectively, and no gene match explains 1 base of the junction. From a lookup of the germline V gene (reference sequence), CDR1 and CDR2 are MNHNY and SVGAGI. The CDR3 runs 14 amino acids, cysteine and phenylalanine included. The read is trimmed to its CDR3 DNA, 42 bases read in frame from base 1. The cohort was made up of roughly 670 healthy bone marrow donors. At the time of sampling, every cohort member was nominally healthy, though immune exposures that went unrecorded were likely present. Of the 670 or so cohort members, some 270 had positive CMV serostatus and 350 to 450 had negative CMV serostatus, and CMV serostatus was not recorded for the donor. A peripheral blood sample was provided by each donor, and peripheral blood mononuclear cells were used for TCR beta sequencing. Genomic DNA was extracted from the blood cell samples with the Qiagen DNeasy Blood Extraction Kit.

The sequenced sample was PBMCs. The clonotype originates from a human donor in good health. The chain is encoded by TRBV6-6 joined to TRBJ2-7; TRBD1 agrees with 7 junctional bases. The nucleotide sequence is TGTGCCAGCAGTTACCGGGACAGCTCCTACGAGCAGTACTTC. Its coded protein is CASSYRDSSYEQYF.